What follows is one TCR beta chain and its context. Participants, roughly 18 to 90 years old, spanned under 30 US areas. Germline V CDR1 and CDR2: SGDLS, YYNGEE. The ends were cut back, 3 bases at V and 5 bases at J, with 12 bases in the middle. CDR3 size: 14 residues. The data originate from a study of blood T cell repertoires in COVID-19. Clones were sequenced by immunoSEQ multiplex PCR, and TCRdb holds only the in-frame ones, with some missing. Among about 430,000 clones listed, over 75% were seen once. Material: PBMCs or T cells enriched from blood (not recorded which). The V gene is TRBV9, the J gene TRBJ2-1; D might be TRBD2 (5 bases). The receptor was isolated from a woman aged 18-30 years who had been exposed to COVID-19. CDR3 loop: CASSAWTGDNEQFF. The CDR3 DNA is TGTGCCAGCAGCGCCTGGACTGGGGACAATGAGCAGTTCTTC. Complete variable domain (other parts from reference TRBV9 and TRBJ2-1): DSGVTQTPKHLITATGQRVTLRCSPRSGDLSVYWYQQSLDQGLQFLIQYYNGEERAKGNILERFSAQQFPDLHSELNLSSLELGDSALYFCASSAWTGDNEQFFGPGTRLTVL.